The entry below gives a single TCR beta chain sequence along with its context. The antigen is unknown. The data stem from a study of cytomegalovirus exposure and HLA in healthy donors. Study-level points and caveats: As a later analysis showed, several of the most significant clusters appeared to be linked to common viral pathogens. According to a later analysis, most TCR beta chains associated with CMV appeared HLA-restricted. 87-base-pair reads could not separate some V segments, including TRBV6-2 and TRBV6-3.

The CDR3 runs to 14 residues. V lost 6 bases to trimming and J lost 5 bases; unmatched junction nucleotides: 7. CDR1 and CDR2 (germline): SGHTA, FQGNSA. With 60 Vbeta and 13 Jbeta primers, the PCR was carried out. TCRdb's copy holds only in-frame clones and misses some; the assay was immunoSEQ multiplex PCR. The top ten hold 8.5% to 14% of the sample, which has some 81,000 clones, roughly 72% seen once. The rearrangement uses TRBV7-2 and TRBJ2-7; TRBD1 agrees at 10 bases. The receptor was isolated from a woman between 40 and 50 years old in good health and CMV-seropositive. Sequences were obtained from PBMCs. This chain's CDR3 is CASRQTGGANEQYF. The CDR3 region has the DNA TGTGCCAGCAGACAGACAGGGGGCGCCAACGAGCAGTACTTC.